Below, 22 T cell receptor beta chains from the same sample are listed, as sequenced in a study of vaccination and CD4 T cells after COVID-19. Specified treatment: approximately nine-day PBMC culture with coronavirus spike peptide pools or control peptides (ViraFEST assay). Prior to the COVID-19 pandemic (2011-2018), the unexposed donor's CD4+ T cells were collected. No antigens are known for them. Sequencing of the DNA from cultured CD4+ T cells was carried out with the Oncomine TCR Beta short-read assay. Each CDR3 protein gets one entry after TCRdb re-called the PCR reads with MiXCR. The sample holds 1,200 to 1,500 distinct CDR3 sequences, around 12% seen once. The sequenced sample was CD4+ T cells from blood, cultured in vitro. The origin of the receptors is a human donor in good health.

This clonotype is large by share. V and J are TRBV20-1 and TRBJ1-1; the D is unclear. Germline V CDR1 and CDR2: DFQATT, SNEGSKA (reference sequence). V was pared by 5 bases and J by 0 bases, with 10 bases between. This CDR3 comprises 13 residues. CDR3 sequence reads: CSAGQTLNTEAFF. The CDR3 DNA reads TGCAGTGCTGGGCAGACCCTGAACACTGAAGCTTTCTTT.

The V gene is TRBV12-5, the J gene TRBJ2-3; 10 bases are a match to TRBD2. Per germline, CDR1 LGHNT and CDR2 FRNRAP. The trim removed 1 base at V and 6 bases at J, leaving 1 base unmatched. CDR3 length: 14 amino acids. DNA of the CDR3: TGTGCTAGTGGTTTGGGACTAGCGGGTGATACGCAGTATTTT. Protein sequence: CASGLGLAGDTQYF.

This clonotype qualifies as medium-sized. The gene calls are TRBV20-1 and TRBJ2-1; 8 bases are shared with TRBD1. The V gene's germline CDR1 is DFQATT and CDR2 SNEGSKA (reference sequence). Trimming took 6 bases from V and 3 from J; bases not matched to a gene: 4. The CDR3 extends over 13 amino acids. The CDR3 nucleotides read TGCAGTGCCCCCGGACAGGGCTACAATGAGCAGTTCTTC. It yields the protein CSAPGQGYNEQFF.

Judged by abundance, this clonotype is medium-sized. This chain links TRBV7-9 with TRBJ2-3, with TRBD2 matching over 13 bases. CDR3 length: 17 amino acids. Germline-derived CDR1 and CDR2 are SEHNR and FQNEAQ (reference sequence). The ends lost 4 bases at V and 4 bases at J; junction bases unmatched: 8. CDR3 bases: TGTGCCAGCAGCTCTAGCCGGACTAGCGGGAGTTCAGATACGCAGTATTTT. It yields the protein CASSSSRTSGSSDTQYF.

This clonotype is large in the sample. The chain employs TRBV20-1 and TRBJ1-2; 7 bases match TRBD1. This CDR3 is 12 amino acids long. Germline V gene data show CDR1 as DFQATT and CDR2 as SNEGSKA (reference sequence). With V trimmed by 7 bases and J by 0 bases, 2 bases remained unmatched. CDR3 amino acids: CSEGGTNYGYTF. The CDR3, as DNA: TGCAGTGAAGGGGGCACTAACTATGGCTACACCTTC.

Concerning this clonotype: The junction departs from the called germline gene at one end, perhaps through a read error. The chain uses TRBV30 and TRBJ2-3, with D possibly TRBD2 on 6 matching bases. This CDR3 is built from 17 residues. Germline V gene sequence: CDR1 GTSNPN, CDR2 SVGIG (reference sequence). The DNA for the CDR3 is TGTGCCTGGAGGTCCCTCTCCGGGGGAGATCCCCCAGATACGCAGAATTTT. Protein: CAWRSLSGGDPPDTQNF.

This clonotype came up a few times. The genes are TRBV18 and TRBJ2-3, with TRBD1 matching 7 bases. J was trimmed by 0 bases and V by 6 bases; bases with no gene match: 3. The CDR3 covers 14 residues. Germline loops: CDR1 KGHSH, CDR2 LQKENI. The chain's CDR3 is CASSIQGSTDTQYF. CDR3 coding DNA: TGTGCCAGCTCTATACAGGGGAGCACAGATACGCAGTATTTT.

This clonotype is large by share. This rearrangement joins TRBV21-1 to TRBJ1-3; the table's TRBD1 call for D was not verified on the DNA. TRBV21-1 is tagged as a pseudogene. The CDR3 is made up of 14 amino acids. In DNA form, the CDR3 reads TGTGCCAGCAGCAGGCACCCCTTCCGAAACACCATATATTTT. It translates to CASSRHPFRNTIYF.

The gene calls are TRBV7-2 and TRBJ2-1, with 12 bases aligning to TRBD1. The CDR3 has 16 amino acids. Germline V gene data show CDR1 as SGHTA and CDR2 as FQGNSA. V dropped 1 base and J dropped 6; count of bases not matched to a gene: 4. In DNA, the CDR3 is TGTGCCAGCAGCTTAGTGGGGACAGGGGGCTTCAATGAGCAGTTCTTC. This sequence encodes CASSLVGTGGFNEQFF.

By sample share, this clonotype is large. The rearrangement links TRBV7-2 to TRBJ1-5; D is unclear. Germline V gene sequence: CDR1 SGHTA, CDR2 FQGNSA. V was cut by 1 base and J by 4 bases, with 14 bases left in between. The CDR3 is 16 amino acids. This CDR3 is CASSLEVGRTNQPQHF. CDR3 coding DNA: TGTGCCAGCAGCTTAGAAGTTGGCAGGACGAATCAGCCCCAGCATTTT. The whole variable domain, filled in from reference TRBV7-2 and TRBJ1-5, reads GAGVSQSPSNKVTEKGKDVELRCDPISGHTALYWYRQSLGQGLEFLIYFQGNSAPDKSGLPSDRFSAERTGGSVSTLTIQRTQQEDSAVYLCASSLEVGRTNQPQHFGDGTRLSIL.

Sample share makes this clonotype medium-sized. This rearrangement joins TRBV7-9 to TRBJ1-1; 8 nucleotides match TRBD1. J was trimmed by 0 bases and V by 5 bases; bases with no gene match: 11. This CDR3 spans 17 amino acids. The germline gives CDR1 SEHNR, CDR2 FQNEAQ (reference sequence). The CDR3 spells CASSPLWTGLVNTEAFF. The CDR3 DNA sequence: TGTGCCAGCAGCCCCCTTTGGACAGGGTTGGTGAACACTGAAGCTTTCTTT.

This clonotype is medium-sized in the sample. The chain joins TRBV20-1 to TRBJ2-5; 10 nucleotides line up with TRBD2. Trimming cost V 4 bases and J 1 base; bases outside gene matches: 9. This CDR3 spans 16 amino acids. CDR1 is DFQATT, CDR2 SNEGSKA, per germline (reference sequence). The CDR3 spells CSATPTSGLPQETQYF. The CDR3 DNA reads TGCAGTGCTACTCCGACTAGCGGGCTACCCCAAGAGACCCAGTACTTC.

This clonotype ranks as medium-sized. The V call is TRBV5-4, the J call TRBJ1-5; D remains unclear. CDR1 is SGHNT and CDR2 is YYREEE in the germline V gene (reference sequence). The CDR3 runs 13 residues. Deletions cut 4 bases from V and 2 bases from J, with 7 bases between. The CDR3 DNA is TGTGCCAGCAGCAAATCAGGCAATCAGCCCCAGCATTTT. This sequence encodes CASSKSGNQPQHF.

J is TRBJ2-2 and V is TRBV12-3 or TRBV12-4; 11 bases are shared with TRBD1. This CDR3 region has 16 residues. Trimming took 6 bases from V and 7 from J; bases not matched to a gene: 10. The chain's CDR3 is CASRPGTGGDSGELFF. CDR3 nucleotide sequence: TGTGCCAGCAGGCCCGGGACAGGGGGGGATAGCGGGGAGCTGTTTTTT.

This clonotype is labeled large (0.1 to 1%). The rearrangement joins TRBV20-1 to TRBJ1-2, with unresolved D. The CDR3 has 12 amino acids. Trimming removed 6 bases from V and 5 bases from J, with 13 bases in between. Germline assignment: CDR1 DFQATT and CDR2 SNEGSKA (reference sequence). As DNA, the CDR3 is TGCAGTGCCCTAAGGGCGGGTTATGGCTACACCTTC. Protein sequence: CSALRAGYGYTF.

In this sample, this clonotype is medium-sized (0.01 to 0.1%). CDR3 in DNA: TGCAGTGCTAGATCGGCCTCACTACAATACGAGCAGTACTTC. Translation gives CSARSASLQYEQYF. The genes are TRBV20-1 and TRBJ2-7; no clear D gene. V was shortened by 2 bases and J by 4 bases, with 15 bases between the two germline ends. Germline V lookup: CDR1 DFQATT, CDR2 SNEGSKA (reference sequence). CDR3 length: 14 residues.

In this sample, this clonotype is medium-sized. J is TRBJ1-3 and V is TRBV20-1; possible D gene TRBD1, 5 bases. Germline lookup yields CDR1 DFQATT and CDR2 SNEGSKA (reference sequence). The CDR3 sequence is 14 residues long. The V end lost 0 bases, the J end lost 2 bases, and 8 bases lay between the germline ends. The CDR3, as DNA: TGCAGTGCTAGAGATTACAGGACTGGAAACACCATATATTTT. Amino acid sequence: CSARDYRTGNTIYF.

This rearrangement joins TRBV14 to TRBJ2-7; TRBD1 agrees at 8 bases. The CDR3 totals 16 residues. The junction had 9 bases not matched to a gene; V was cut back by 1 base and J by 4 bases. In germline, CDR1 is SGHDN, CDR2 FVKESK. The CDR3 protein is CASSQGPTGALYEQYF. In DNA, the CDR3 is TGTGCCAGCAGCCAAGGCCCGACAGGGGCGTTATACGAGCAGTACTTC.

The chain couples TRBV11-2 to TRBJ1-1; the D is unclear. The CDR3 length is 15 residues. The V and J ends lost 2 bases and 1 base respectively, with 11 bases between them. Germline V gene sequence: CDR1 SGHAT, CDR2 FQNNGV. The chain's CDR3 is CASSLSTLANTEAFF. The CDR3 DNA follows: TGTGCCAGCAGCTTAAGTACGCTAGCGAACACTGAAGCTTTCTTT. Full variable domain (missing parts from reference TRBV11-2 and TRBJ1-1): EAGVAQSPRYKIIEKRQSVAFWCNPISGHATLYWYQQILGQGPKLLIQFQNNGVVDDSQLPKDRFSAERLKGVDSTLKIQPAKLEDSAVYLCASSLSTLANTEAFFGQGTRLTVV.

The chain recombines TRBV29-1 with TRBJ2-1; D perhaps matches TRBD2 (5 bases). The CDR3 has 11 residues. Germline lookup yields CDR1 SQVTM and CDR2 ANQGSEA. Trimming took 6 bases from V and 12 from J, leaving 15 bases between them. The CDR3 is CSVTPTGVQFF. The CDR3 nucleotides are TGCAGCGTCACACCCACCGGGGTGCAGTTCTTC.

By share, this clonotype counts as medium-sized. The chain has TRBV27 and TRBJ2-7; D may be TRBD2 (5 bases). Deletions cut 6 bases from V and 2 bases from J, with 8 bases between. Germline CDR1 MNHEY, CDR2 SMNVEV (reference sequence). This CDR3 spans 12 amino acids. The CDR3 protein is CASRTGTYEQYF. The CDR3, as DNA: TGTGCCAGCAGGACGGGGACCTACGAGCAGTACTTC.

This clonotype was seen more than once but under ten times. This chain connects TRBV20-1 to TRBJ2-1, with TRBD2 matching over 9 bases. Germline CDR1 reads DFQATT; CDR2 reads SNEGSKA (reference sequence). With 4 bases clipped from V and 7 bases from J, the junction kept 14 bases outside the gene matches. The CDR3 totals 16 residues. The CDR3 region is CSAILAGVGVGNEQFF. DNA for the CDR3: TGCAGTGCTATATTAGCGGGAGTAGGGGTAGGTAATGAGCAGTTCTTC.